A selection of T cell receptor beta chains follows, all from one sample in a study of blood T cell repertoires in COVID-19. Libraries were prepared by immunoSEQ multiplex PCR; TCRdb keeps only in-frame clonotypes and omits some of them. This sample has 130,000 to 150,000 clones; 84% occur once, and the top ten carry 5% to 7%. The source material was PBMCs or T cells enriched from blood (not recorded which). These TCRs come from a woman aged 50 to 60 who had been exposed to COVID-19. The conserved cysteine and the conserved F or W are not part of the CDR3 here. A D gene is named only where the DNA matches it firmly.

TRBV29-1,TRBJ2-2,NA,SVVSSFSGELF
TRBV7-6,TRBJ2-1,TRBD2,ASSPLGRGNEQF
TRBV30,TRBJ2-6,TRBD1,AWKDRGAIGANVLT
TRBV6-6,TRBJ2-3,NA,ASSGPGGSGTDTQY
TRBV24-1,TRBJ1-5,NA,ATSDRSDNSLSNQPQH
TRBV7-2,TRBJ2-2,TRBD1,ASSLSGTAGELF
TRBV7-8,TRBJ2-1,NA,ASSIDPKGVNEQF
TRBV7-2,TRBJ1-1,NA,ASILGGMNTEAF
TRBV4-3,TRBJ1-1,NA,ASSQVLAMNTEAF
TRBV19,TRBJ2-1,TRBD2,ASSAYAGVYNEQF
TRBV15,TRBJ2-3,TRBD1,ATRGAGTAKFRTDTQY
TRBV11-2,TRBJ1-1,NA,ASTLIEAPRTEAF
TRBV27,TRBJ1-2,TRBD1,ASSFIKPGQLFYGYT
TRBV7-9,TRBJ1-3,NA,ASSPVDSGNTIY
TRBV7-6,TRBJ1-1,TRBD1,ASSRSGGTEAF
TRBV24-1,TRBJ2-5,NA,ATSDGGSQETQY
TRBV4-3,TRBJ1-3,NA,ASSQGYQGLAGNTIY
TRBV9,TRBJ2-2,NA,ASSVVSSGGTGELF
TRBV21-1,TRBJ2-3,NA,ASSKALWAGLSTDTQY
TRBV19,TRBJ2-3,TRBD1,ASSIMTGDTQY
TRBV6-5,TRBJ2-2,NA,ASREAGELF
TRBV20-1,TRBJ2-7,NA,TLGLSYEQY
TRBV27,TRBJ2-1,TRBD2,ASRSGGSGVAGQF
TRBV14,TRBJ2-7,TRBD1,ASSLRDSDYEQY
TRBV13,TRBJ2-1,TRBD2,ASSSGLAGGLAYNEQF
TRBV20-1,TRBJ2-1,NA,SASGVSYNEQF
TRBV6-5,TRBJ2-3,TRBD2,ASTWTSGTDTQY
TRBV7-8,TRBJ2-3,TRBD2,ASSLDGGVSTDTQY
TRBV19,TRBJ1-5,TRBD1,ASNPSQGVPGQPQH
TRBV6-5,TRBJ1-3,TRBD1,ASSYGQGAGNTIY
TRBV5-4,TRBJ2-2,TRBD1,ASRRRGQGATGELF
TRBV4-2,TRBJ2-7,NA,ASGNRDPRYEQY
TRBV10-3,TRBJ2-1,TRBD2,AISDPGLADYNEQF
TRBV10-1,TRBJ2-7,TRBD2,ASSGPTSGRYEQY
TRBV19,TRBJ2-5,TRBD2,ASNQGLLLETQY
TRBV2,TRBJ1-3,TRBD1,ATSGQGGSGNTIY
TRBV5-4,TRBJ1-2,NA,ASSSQASYT
TRBV6-1,TRBJ1-2,TRBD1,ASSEAGQGRDGYT
TRBV3-1/TRBV3-2,TRBJ2-2,TRBD2,ASSPGTSGRGGVTGELF
TRBV6-5,TRBJ2-3,NA,ASTPDGSADTQY
TRBV5-4,TRBJ1-1,NA,ASSGGGTEAF
TRBV5-4,TRBJ1-6,NA,ASSFVRGNVDSPLH
TRBV5-1,TRBJ1-4,NA,ASSRTLQGSELF
TRBV9,TRBJ2-1,NA,ASSVGQLPYNEQF
TRBV7-3,TRBJ2-7,TRBD1,ASSSRRGTGEAKQY
TRBV12-3/TRBV12-4,TRBJ2-2,NA,ASSPGGGGELF
TRBV19,TRBJ2-1,TRBD1,ASSKGTGHLEEQF
TRBV5-1,TRBJ2-7,TRBD1,ASRLKVDRVGQEQY
TRBV6-2/TRBV6-3,TRBJ2-4,NA,ASSFIRGGPLAENIQY
TRBV3-1/TRBV3-2,TRBJ2-1,NA,ASSQESDEQF
TRBV27,TRBJ1-6,TRBD1,ASSLQQGKNSPLH
TRBV6-5,TRBJ1-4,TRBD1,ASRPQGVVQKLF